This T cell receptor beta chain was profiled in a study of OX40 agonist ivuxolimab in advanced cancers. As for the study in general: It was ivuxolimab, an agonistic anti-OX40 (CD134) antibody, that patients were treated with. Study results and caveats: Expanded clones tended on average to be more numerous among CD8+ T cells than CD4+. Certain nonresponders additionally had low normalized T-cell clonal expansion.

About this clone itself: Its antigen is as yet unknown.

Autoimmune disease history or systemic immunosuppression excluded patients. CDR3 size: 16 residues. Trimming cost V 0 bases and J 9 bases, with 18 bases left between them. Per the germline V gene, CDR1 is MRHNA and CDR2 is SNTAGT. Repertoires were generated with immunoSEQ multiplex PCR, while TCRdb's copy carries only in-frame clones and drops some. Among tens of thousands of clones listed, 70% to 90% were seen once. This clonotype was sampled from an adult with an advanced solid tumor such as melanoma, head and neck, liver or kidney cancer. The sample was CD4+ or CD8+ T cells sorted from blood, taken in a trial of the OX40 agonist ivuxolimab. The chain couples TRBV6-4 to TRBJ1-5; D may be TRBD1 (6 bases). The CDR3 spells CASSDSIKGVSRPQHF. The CDR3 coding sequence is TGTGCCAGCAGTGACTCGATAAAGGGGGTCAGTCGGCCCCAGCATTTT.